The next 12 T cell receptor beta chains were all read from a single sample in a study of T cell responses to AZD1222 COVID-19 vaccine. The assay was immunoSEQ multiplex PCR, and TCRdb's table has in-frame clones only and misses some. In the table there are about 120,000 clones, 86% of which are singletons. Here the sequenced sample was peripheral blood, taken 28 days after the second AZD1222 dose. All receptors come from an adult who received the AZD1222 COVID-19 vaccine.

V is TRBV2 and J is TRBJ2-5, with TRBD1 identical over 9 bases. Germline CDR1 and CDR2: SNHLY and FYNNEI. CDR3 length: 14 amino acids. V lost 7 bases to trimming and J lost 5 bases; unmatched junction nucleotides: 8. As DNA, the CDR3 is TGTGCCAGCAAATTAGGACAGGGGCAGGAGACCCAGTACTTC. Amino acid sequence: CASKLGQGQETQYF.

The chain has TRBV4-3 and TRBJ2-4, with 10 bases that match TRBD1. Per the germline V gene, CDR1 is LGHNA and CDR2 is YSLEER. This CDR3 is 15 amino acids long. The V and J ends lost 2 bases and 5 bases, in that order; junction bases with no gene match: 3. CDR3 sequence (DNA): TGCGCCAGCAGCCAACGGACAGGGGGGGAAAACATTCAGTACTTC. This gives the protein CASSQRTGGENIQYF.

This clone was counted between two and nine times. The chain has TRBV4-2 and TRBJ1-2, with D perhaps TRBD1 (6 bases). V was pared by 0 bases and J by 8 bases, with 13 bases between. The CDR3 contains 14 residues. The germline CDR1 and CDR2 sequences are LGHNA and YNFKEQ. CDR3 sequence reads: CASSQDLTGLGYTF. As DNA, the CDR3 is TGTGCCAGCAGCCAAGATCTTACAGGGTTGGGCTACACCTTC.

This clone was seen a handful of times. The rearrangement links TRBV12-3 or TRBV12-4 to TRBJ1-1; TRBD1 matches 7 bases. The CDR3 length is 11 residues. V lost 5 bases, J lost 11 bases, and 5 bases stayed unmatched. Here the CDR3 reads CASSQGVGAFF. CDR3 in DNA: TGTGCCAGCAGTCAGGGGGTTGGGGCTTTCTTT.

The sample holds one count of this clone. Other DNA sequences in the sample encode the same CDR3. This chain uses TRBV7-9 with TRBJ2-2; no clear D gene. The germline gives CDR1 SEHNR, CDR2 FQNEAQ (reference sequence). Trimming shortened V by 5 bases and J by 4 bases, and 8 bases separated the two germline ends. The CDR3 totals 13 residues. The CDR3 nucleotides read TGTGCCAGCAGCGCGACAATCACCGGGGAGCTGTTTTTT. Translated, it gives CASSATITGELFF.

This sequence joins TRBV19 and TRBJ1-5; 9 nucleotides match TRBD1. This CDR3 is 14 amino acids long. The germline V gene has CDR1 LNHDA and CDR2 SQIVND (reference sequence). The junction had 8 bases not matched to a gene; V was cut back by 7 bases and J by 7 bases. CDR3: CASTITGGEQPQHF. CDR3 sequence (DNA): TGTGCCAGTACTATTACAGGGGGCGAGCAGCCCCAGCATTTT.

The chain joins TRBV5-1 to TRBJ2-1, with 7 positions matching TRBD1. Germline trimming cut 4 bases from V and 5 bases from J; bases unmatched to any gene: 6. The V gene's germline CDR1 is SGHRS and CDR2 YFSETQ. This CDR3 spans 14 amino acids. The CDR3 region is CASSLGTVDNEQFF. CDR3 DNA: TGCGCCAGCAGCCTGGGGACAGTAGACAATGAGCAGTTCTTC.

This chain links TRBV19 with TRBJ2-2; possible D gene TRBD1, 6 bases. The CDR3 consists of 16 residues. Trimming took 3 bases from V and 0 from J, leaving 11 bases between them. CDR1 is LNHDA, CDR2 SQIVND, per germline (reference sequence). In DNA form, the CDR3 reads TGTGCCAGTAGTATTCAGGGGACCACGAACACCGGGGAGCTGTTTTTT. It codes for CASSIQGTTNTGELFF.

This CDR3 is CASSLVAVSSYNEQFF. The CDR3 DNA follows: TGTGCCAGCAGCTTGGTAGCGGTTAGCTCCTACAATGAGCAGTTCTTC. The gene calls are TRBV9 and TRBJ2-1; tentatively, D is TRBD2 (6 bases). Trimming removed 4 bases from V and 0 bases from J, with 14 bases in between. This CDR3 comprises 16 residues. Germline V gene sequence: CDR1 SGDLS, CDR2 YYNGEE.

In this sample, this clone turned up once. The chain has TRBV10-3 and TRBJ1-4; D gene unclear. This CDR3 spans 15 amino acids. Trimming removed 0 bases from V and 4 bases from J, with 9 bases in between. CDR1 and CDR2 from the germline V gene are ENHRY and SYGVKD. This CDR3 reads CAISESAVNNEKLFF. The CDR3 coding sequence is TGTGCCATCAGTGAGTCGGCAGTAAATAATGAAAAACTGTTTTTT.

This chain uses TRBV4-2 with TRBJ1-3, with no clear D. Germline V CDR1 and CDR2: LGHNA, YNFKEQ. The CDR3 covers 15 residues. Trimming took 0 bases from V and 4 from J, leaving 10 bases between them. The CDR3 sequence: CASSQDWGYGNTIYF. The CDR3, as DNA: TGTGCCAGCAGCCAAGATTGGGGATACGGAAACACCATATATTTT.

The V and J genes are TRBV30 and TRBJ1-1; D remains ambiguous. V lost 5 bases, J lost 0 bases, and 19 bases lay in between. Germline V CDR1 and CDR2: GTSNPN, SVGIG (reference sequence). The CDR3 runs to 16 residues. CDR3 DNA sequence: TGTGCCTGGCACGGCCGGGGTACCTTGATGAACACTGAAGCTTTCTTT. It specifies CAWHGRGTLMNTEAFF. The complete variable domain, with remaining parts taken from reference TRBV30 and TRBJ1-1, reads SQTIHQWPATLVQPVGSPLSLECTVEGTSNPNLYWYRQAAGRGLQLLFYSVGIGQISSEVPQNLSASRPQDRQFILSSKKLLLSDSGFYLCAWHGRGTLMNTEAFFGQGTRLTVV.